This paragraph reports one TCR beta chain. The antigen this receptor binds is unknown. No base quality information exists; no much larger clone differs at one position. Transplants used related donors with nonmyeloablative bone marrow transplantation; mixed chimerism was transient in the human trials. Unstimulated Tregs (CD4+CD25+CD127-), CD4+ non-Tregs (CD4+CD25-), CD4 and CD8 cells were FACS-sorted from thawed PBMCs. Patients were 4 combined kidney and bone marrow transplant recipients from the ITN036ST trial, and only these trial subjects had samples available. Healthy control blood was separated into PBMCs by Ficoll density gradient and cryopreserved, and patient PBMCs were collected both before and after transplant. For TCRbeta CDR3 sequencing, genomic DNA was extracted from sorted cells using the QIAGEN DNeasy Blood and Tissue Kit. High-throughput TCRbeta CDR3 sequencing, which included PCR amplification with bias correction and internal controls, was done commercially through immunoSEQ. The original methods were these. Unique productive TCRbeta sequences were defined by CDR3 nucleotide sequence where primers matched, and otherwise by CDR3 amino acid sequence together with Vbeta and Jbeta genes. To correct sorting error, sequences shared between sorted populations at a frequency ratio of 2:1 or less were removed; the rest were assigned to the higher population. Sequences were defined as donor-reactive when expanded at least 5-fold in CFSE-low cells versus unstimulated cells and present at a frequency of at least 0.01% in CFSE-low cells. Repertoire divergence was quantified by Jensen-Shannon divergence using the top 100 TCRbeta sequences ranked by frequency. For samples with multiple sequencing runs, sorting error was corrected separately for each run before the runs were pooled. TCRdb's version of the immuneACCESS table is confined to in-frame rearrangements and falls short of the full clone set. An unresolved V gene accounts for under half of the shortfall where checked; the remainder is of unknown origin. V and J calls and clone size are copied from that table; D and trimming were computed from the DNA. The sample contains tens of thousands of clones, 91% of them found a single time. Of the sample, roughly 1.5% falls within the top ten clones.

These data are taken from a study of Tregs in tolerant kidney transplant recipients (dated by TCRdb to 2018 to 2020). The study in broad terms: The study applied TCRbeta sequencing to find donor-specific regulatory T cells before combined kidney and bone marrow transplantation and then followed those same cells after transplant. What the authors observed across the whole study: Because only a small number of patients were included, the study had limitations, and the results will need to be validated in larger populations as well as under other immunosuppression protocols. PCR primers changed over time for some patients, so nucleotide-level comparison across those patients' samples was not possible. In tolerant patients, donor-specific Tregs expanded more than Tregs overall, which suggests antigen-driven rather than nonspecific expansion. Biological reproducibility was not directly addressed, though technical replication error appeared minimal. Expanding Tregs with activated donor B cells appeared to identify the most biologically relevant and donor-specific TCRbeta repertoire.

The sample here was CD4+ T cells from blood (PBMCs), taken 24 months after the transplant. The origin of this receptor is a human patient who received a combined kidney and bone marrow transplant. Following transplantation, T cells from the graft donor may be among those present.

The CDR3 is CASSRTSTNNEQFF. The sequence in DNA is TGTGCCAGCAGCCGCACTAGCACGAACAATGAGCAGTTCTTC. In this chain, TRBV7-3 is recombined with TRBJ2-1, with a weak D call of TRBD2 (6 bases match). V loses 5 bases, J loses 5 bases, and the germline ends lie 13 bases apart. Reading from cysteine to phenylalanine, the CDR3 counts 14 amino acids. Kept here is only the CDR3 DNA, which spans 42 bases and is read in frame from base 1. CDR1 and CDR2 are read off the germline V gene as SGHTA and FQGTGA. The full variable domain, completed from the reference TRBV7-3 and TRBJ2-1 proteins outside the CDR3, reads GAGVSQTPSNKVTEKGKYVELRCDPISGHTALYWYRQSLGQGPEFLIYFQGTGAADDSGLPNDRFFAVRPEGSVSTLKIQRTERGDSAVYLCASSRTSTNNEQFFGPGTRLTVL.